This T cell receptor (beta chain) is drawn from a study of somatic mutations in cytotoxic T cells in rheumatoid arthritis. Study-level points and caveats: It was found that CD8+ T-cell clonality in rheumatoid arthritis patients did not differ significantly from that in age-matched healthy controls. CD8+ clonality increased with age in rheumatoid arthritis patients but not in healthy controls. A largest CD8+ clone above 20% of CD8+ cells occurred in about an eighth of the roughly 60 patients.

To note about this clone: Its antigen is as yet unknown.

The length of the CDR3 is 16 residues. From germline, CDR1 is SEHNR and CDR2 FQNEAQ (reference sequence). Trimming cost V 6 bases and J 2 bases, with 17 bases left between them. TCRdb's copy holds only in-frame clones and misses some; the assay was immunoSEQ multiplex PCR. The sample records almost 7,500 clones, 74% being singletons. This chain joins TRBV7-9 and TRBJ2-1; a possible D gene is TRBD1 (5 bases). Input material: CD8+ T cells sorted from blood. This TCR was sampled from an adult with rheumatoid arthritis. The CDR3 DNA follows: TGTGCCAGCAGGTCCCCGTCGGTACAGGCCTACAATGAGCAGTTCTTC. Encoded protein: CASRSPSVQAYNEQFF.